This T cell receptor (beta chain) was observed in a study of blood T cell repertoires in COVID-19. The CDR3 spans 16 residues. V shed 0 bases, J shed 2 bases, and the junction held 4 bases outside the gene matches. Germline V gene lookup returns CDR1 SGDLS and CDR2 YYNGEE. The data were produced by immunoSEQ multiplex PCR, yet TCRdb's version contains in-frame clones alone and is incomplete. The sample lists some 250,000 clones, roughly 84% occurring once. The chain has TRBV9 and TRBJ2-3, with TRBD2 matching over 9 bases. The material sequenced was peripheral blood. This clonotype was sampled from a woman aged 18-29 years with acute or convalescent COVID-19. The CDR3 reads CASSVGLAEFTDTQYF. In DNA, the CDR3 is TGTGCCAGCAGCGTAGGACTAGCGGAGTTCACAGATACGCAGTATTTT.